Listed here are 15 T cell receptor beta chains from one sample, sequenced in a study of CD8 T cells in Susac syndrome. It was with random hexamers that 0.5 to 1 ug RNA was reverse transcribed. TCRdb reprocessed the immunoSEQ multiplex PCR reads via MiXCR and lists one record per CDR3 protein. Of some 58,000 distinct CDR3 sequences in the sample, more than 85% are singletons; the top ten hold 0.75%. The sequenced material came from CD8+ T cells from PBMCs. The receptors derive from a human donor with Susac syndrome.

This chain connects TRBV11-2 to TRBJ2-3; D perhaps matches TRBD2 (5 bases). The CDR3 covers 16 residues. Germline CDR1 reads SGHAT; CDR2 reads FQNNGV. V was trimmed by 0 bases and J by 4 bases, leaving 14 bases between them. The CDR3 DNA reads TGTGCCAGCAGCTTAGATACCCTAGCCTTTGCAGATACGCAGTATTTT. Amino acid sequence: CASSLDTLAFADTQYF.

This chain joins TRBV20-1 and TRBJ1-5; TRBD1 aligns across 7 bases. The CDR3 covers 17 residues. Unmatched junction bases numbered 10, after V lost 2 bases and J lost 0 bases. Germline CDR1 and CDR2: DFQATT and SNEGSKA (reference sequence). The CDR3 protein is CSARPPGGQDSNQPQHF. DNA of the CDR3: TGCAGTGCTAGACCCCCGGGTGGACAGGATAGCAATCAGCCCCAGCATTTT.

The DNA of the CDR3 is TGTGCCAGCAGTGAATTAATAGCGACTCAAGAGACCCAGTACTTC. Its protein is CASSELIATQETQYF. V gene TRBV6-1 combines with J gene TRBJ2-5; the D gene is possibly TRBD2 (5 bases). The germline V gene has CDR1 MNHNS and CDR2 SASEGT. Trimming took off 2 bases at V and 2 bases at J, with 12 bases between the two ends. The CDR3 spans 15 residues.

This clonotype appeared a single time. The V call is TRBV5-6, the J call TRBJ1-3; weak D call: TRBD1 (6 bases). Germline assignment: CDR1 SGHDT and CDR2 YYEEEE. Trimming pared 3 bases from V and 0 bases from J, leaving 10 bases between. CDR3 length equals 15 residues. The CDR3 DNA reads TGTGCCAGCAGCTGGGGGCCGAACTCTGGAAACACCATATATTTT. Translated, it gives CASSWGPNSGNTIYF.

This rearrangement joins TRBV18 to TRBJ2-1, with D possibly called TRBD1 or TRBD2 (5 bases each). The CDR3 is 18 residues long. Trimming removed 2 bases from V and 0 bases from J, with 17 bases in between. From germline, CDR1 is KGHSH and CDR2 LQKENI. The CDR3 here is CASSPAYGAQSSYNEQFF. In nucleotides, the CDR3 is TGTGCCAGCTCACCAGCATACGGGGCACAGAGCTCCTACAATGAGCAGTTCTTC.

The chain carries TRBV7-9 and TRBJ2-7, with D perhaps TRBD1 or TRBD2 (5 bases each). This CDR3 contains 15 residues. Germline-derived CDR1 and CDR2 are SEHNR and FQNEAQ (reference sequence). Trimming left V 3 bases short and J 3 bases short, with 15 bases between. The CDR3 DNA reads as TGTGCCAGCAGCTTCATCCCGGGACCCTACTACGAGCAGTACTTC. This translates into CASSFIPGPYYEQYF.

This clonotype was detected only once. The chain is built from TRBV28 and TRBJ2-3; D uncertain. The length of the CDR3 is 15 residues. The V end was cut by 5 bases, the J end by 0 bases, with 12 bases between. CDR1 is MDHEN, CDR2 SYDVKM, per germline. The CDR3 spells CASSLYPTSTDTQYF. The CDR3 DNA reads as TGTGCCAGCAGTCTATACCCGACTAGCACAGATACGCAGTATTTT.

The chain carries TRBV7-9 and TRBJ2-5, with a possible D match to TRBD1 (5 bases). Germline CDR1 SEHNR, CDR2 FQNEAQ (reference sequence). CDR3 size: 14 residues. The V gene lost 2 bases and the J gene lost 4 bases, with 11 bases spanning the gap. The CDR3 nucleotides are TGTGCCAGCAGCTTACCCCAGGGTTCAGAGACCCAGTACTTC. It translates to CASSLPQGSETQYF.

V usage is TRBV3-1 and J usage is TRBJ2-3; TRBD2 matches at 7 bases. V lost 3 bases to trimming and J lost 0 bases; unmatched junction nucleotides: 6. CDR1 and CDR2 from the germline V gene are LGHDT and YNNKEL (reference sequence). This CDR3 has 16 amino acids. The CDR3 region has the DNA TGTGCCAGCAGCCATTTAGCGGGCCGAAGCACAGATACGCAGTATTTT. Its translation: CASSHLAGRSTDTQYF.

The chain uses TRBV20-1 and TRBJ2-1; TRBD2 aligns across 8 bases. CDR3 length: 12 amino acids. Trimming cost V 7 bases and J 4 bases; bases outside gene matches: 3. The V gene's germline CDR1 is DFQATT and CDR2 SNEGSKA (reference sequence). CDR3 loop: CSVSGVYNEQFF. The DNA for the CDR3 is TGCAGTGTTAGCGGGGTATACAATGAGCAGTTCTTC.

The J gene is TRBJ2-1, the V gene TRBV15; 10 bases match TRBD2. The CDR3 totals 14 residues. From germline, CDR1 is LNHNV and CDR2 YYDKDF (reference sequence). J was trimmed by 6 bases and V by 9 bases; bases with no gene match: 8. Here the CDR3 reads CATTLAGPSNEQFF. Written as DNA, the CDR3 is TGTGCCACGACACTAGCGGGGCCTTCCAATGAGCAGTTCTTC.

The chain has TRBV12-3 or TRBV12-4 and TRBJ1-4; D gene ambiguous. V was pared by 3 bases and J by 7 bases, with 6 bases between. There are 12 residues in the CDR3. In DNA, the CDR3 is TGTGCCAGCAGTTTTGTAACTGAAAAACTGTTTTTT. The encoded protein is CASSFVTEKLFF.

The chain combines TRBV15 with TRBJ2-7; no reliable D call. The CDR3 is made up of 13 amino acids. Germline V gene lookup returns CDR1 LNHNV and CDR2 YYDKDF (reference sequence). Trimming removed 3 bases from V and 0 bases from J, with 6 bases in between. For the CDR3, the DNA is TGTGCCACCAGCAGCTCGGGCTCCTACGAGCAGTACTTC. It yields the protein CATSSSGSYEQYF. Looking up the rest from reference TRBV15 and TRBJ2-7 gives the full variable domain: DAMVIQNPRYQVTQFGKPVTLSCSQTLNHNVMYWYQQKSSQAPKLLFHYYDKDFNNEADTPDNFQSRRPNTSFCFLDIRSPGLGDTAMYLCATSSSGSYEQYFGPGTRLTVT.

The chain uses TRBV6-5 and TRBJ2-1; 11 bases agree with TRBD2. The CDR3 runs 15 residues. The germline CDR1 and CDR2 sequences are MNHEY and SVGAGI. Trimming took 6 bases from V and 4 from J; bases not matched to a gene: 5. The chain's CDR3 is CASSLLAGDYNEQFF. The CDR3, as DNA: TGTGCCAGCAGCCTACTAGCGGGGGATTACAATGAGCAGTTCTTC.

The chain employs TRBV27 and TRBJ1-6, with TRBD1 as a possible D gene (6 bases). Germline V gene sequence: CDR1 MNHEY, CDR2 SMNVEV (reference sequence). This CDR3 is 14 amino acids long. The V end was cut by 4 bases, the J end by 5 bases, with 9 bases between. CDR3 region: CASSSQGNNSPLHF. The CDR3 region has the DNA TGTGCCAGCAGTTCCCAGGGGAATAATTCACCCCTCCACTTT.